This TCR beta chain was found in a study of cytomegalovirus exposure and HLA in healthy donors. The study's findings and limits: The study labeled 150 to 200 TCR beta chains cytomegalovirus-associated. In an earlier analysis, in around 590 donors, most V segments appeared productive either ~87% or ~30% of the time.

On this clone: Its target is not known.

Donors in the study were healthy people who gave bone marrow. The CDR3 is 15 amino acids. CDR1 is KGHSH, CDR2 LQKENI, per germline. The ends lost 0 bases at V and 4 bases at J; junction bases unmatched: 2. The PCR employed 60 Vbeta primers together with 13 Jbeta primers. Sequencing was performed with immunoSEQ multiplex PCR; in TCRdb, only in-frame clones are kept and a portion is missing. The profile shows about 190,000 clones, over 80% of them singletons. The rearrangement joins TRBV18 to TRBJ1-2; TRBD1 agrees at 10 bases. This clonotype originated in a man aged 35 to 55 in good health and CMV-seropositive. Sequencing input: PBMCs. For the CDR3, the DNA is TGTGCCAGCTCACCACCCGGGACAGGGGTCTATGGCTACACCTTC. Amino acids: CASSPPGTGVYGYTF.